This TCR beta chain was captured by sequencing in a study of T cells in Graves' hyperthyroidism and ophthalmopathy (dated by TCRdb to the late 2010s). About the full investigation: Peripheral blood was collected at initial diagnosis, before any treatment. After sampling, hyperthyroidism patients received methimazole starting at 30 mg daily, and ophthalmopathy patients received high-dose intravenous methylprednisolone. TCR Vbeta CDR3 sequencing of some 140 peripheral blood samples (over 40 ophthalmopathy, about 74 hyperthyroidism and about 17 progressor patients) is reported in the paper. In addition, the study compared T-cell repertoires in thyroid tissue and in blood from about six Graves' hyperthyroidism patients. A discovery cohort of fewer than 110 patients, about 44 with Graves' ophthalmopathy and about 58 with stable Graves' hyperthyroidism, was used to find distinguishing TCR V-J signatures. Whether ophthalmopathy could be predicted prospectively was tested in an independent validation cohort made up of under 20 hyperthyroidism patients plus 17 patients who later progressed to ophthalmopathy. The approximately 100 discovery patients were divided at random into training and test sets in a 7:3 ratio. Study-level results and caveats: In validation, the model predicted progression to ophthalmopathy a median of around 6.5 months before onset, with approximately 68% sensitivity and almost 75% specificity. Blood samples also contained most of the expanded thyroid clonotypes (frequency above 0.001), which suggests that blood repertoires may reflect thyroid immune responses. In cross-validation, a model built on a 13 V-J signature told ophthalmopathy apart from stable hyperthyroidism with approximately 90% sensitivity and approximately 81% specificity, and in testing the same model reached 80%/75%. Sample size was not statistically predetermined, and blinding of investigators to group allocation was not performed.

A patient counted as having stable Graves' hyperthyroidism if no progression to ophthalmopathy occurred over 18 months of follow-up. Hyperthyroidism patients were newly diagnosed, had a disease duration of under 2 months, and were aged 18 to 65 years. Patients with uncontrolled infections, other autoimmune diseases, pregnancy or lactation were excluded. Diagnoses were based on clinical symptoms, serum thyroxine and TRAb, thyroid ultrasound and orbital computed tomography. PBMCs were separated from 7.5 to 10 ml of fresh peripheral blood using Ficoll-Paque density gradient centrifugation. Total RNA was extracted with Trizol reagent, and quality was checked on an Agilent 2100 Bioanalyzer. As to this clonotype: The antigen it binds to is not known. No clone much larger than this one lies a single base away; base qualities are absent.

TCR beta CDR3 regions were amplified from RNA transcripts. The TCR CDR3 was subjected to a first round of RT-PCR using the HTBI primer set and the Qiagen OneStep RT-PCR kit. A second multiplex PCR round built the libraries, followed by size selection and purification. Libraries were sequenced paired-end with 100 bp reads on an Illumina HiSeq2000. The original pipeline was this. Raw data were processed with SOAPnuke, discarding reads with adapters, uncalled bases, mean Phred below 15, or no exact constant-primer or identifier match. COPE v1.2.5 was used to merge the high-quality paired reads, and each unique nucleotide sequence was defined as a clonotype. MiTCR v1.1 was used to align the clonotypes against IMGT TRBV, TRBD and TRBJ reference segments. Only V-J combinations with frequency above 0.0001, covering about 99% of repertoires, were analysed. A TCS score was defined as the ratio of F50 (clonal expansion) to E x V (chaos), with BLOSUM62-based TCRdist applied between CDR3 peptides within each V-J. Welch's t-statistics and random forest reduced fewer than 600 V-J features to 10 to 15, which were used in a naive Bayes classifier (R e1071). Starting from the raw public reads, TCRdb applied fastp trimming at Q25, assembled clones with MiXCR and retained in-frame beta chains. Records with the same CDR3 protein are collapsed into one entry carrying the most frequent genes and DNA. The V and J calls reflect TCRdb's pipeline rather than the authors' work. Here the sample has approximately 710,000 distinct CDR3 sequences; 17% occur a single time. The ten largest account for roughly a sixth of the sample.

Clipping removes 0 bases from V and 4 bases from J, with 12 as the unmatched junction base count. CDR1 and CDR2 were assigned from the germline V gene (reference sequence) as SGHNT and YYREEE. Inclusive of the bounding cysteine and phenylalanine, the CDR3 is 18 residues long. The retained sequence is limited to the CDR3, 54 bases, with the frame set at the first base. The rearranged chain carries TRBV5-4 and TRBJ2-7; 11 bases in the middle match TRBD2. Sequencing was done on a sample of blood. This receptor was obtained from a man aged 50 to 59 with Graves' hyperthyroidism. In nucleotides, the sequence is TGTGCCAGCAGCTTGGGTGGGCCACTAGCGGGAGCCCGGTACGAGCAGTACTTC. This translates into CASSLGGPLAGARYEQYF.